The rows below give T cell receptor beta chains drawn from one sample of a study of shared T cell receptors in the human thymus. Assay: immunoSEQ multiplex PCR; the TCRdb copy retains only in-frame clones and omits some. The sample carries roughly 660,000 clones, 88% recorded once. The same data also went into a second study, on human thymus T cells.

Input material: thymocytes. The receptors were sampled from a boy under two years old with a congenital heart defect. The CDR3 runs from the conserved cysteine through the conserved F or W. A D gene is named only where the DNA matches it firmly. Size is omitted from some rows. Given values are once, few, many or a class for expanded clones.

>NA|TRBJ2-7|TRBV6-5|TRBD2
TGTGCCAGCAGTTACGGACTAGCGGGAGCCGAGCAGTACTTC
CASSYGLAGAEQYF
>few|TRBJ1-3|TRBV6-5|TRBD1
TGTGCCAGCAGTTGGGGGGCAGGGGGCCGAAACACCATATATTTT
CASSWGAGGRNTIYF
>NA|TRBJ1-5|TRBV28|TRBD1
TGTGCCAGCAACCACGACAGGGCTGGGAGACAGCCCCAGCATTTT
CASNHDRAGRQPQHF
>NA|TRBJ2-7|TRBV28|NA
TGTGCCAGCAGATTCCGTGGGGAGACCTACGAGCAGTACTTC
CASRFRGETYEQYF
>once|TRBJ1-5|TRBV15|NA
TGTGCCACCAGCAGAGATCGAGGCTTTTGGGGAGGAGGTAGCAATCAGCCCCAGCATTTT
CATSRDRGFWGGGSNQPQHF
>NA|TRBJ2-3|TRBV6-1|NA
TGTGCCAGCAGTATCAGGGGCGATACGCAGTATTTT
CASSIRGDTQYF
>NA|TRBJ2-1|TRBV2|TRBD2
TGTGCCAGCAGCGAACCGGCCTGGTACGGGACTACCTACAATGAGCAGTTCTTC
CASSEPAWYGTTYNEQFF
>NA|TRBJ2-7|TRBV20-1|NA
TGCAGTGCTAGAGCGGGAAACGAGCAGTACTTC
CSARAGNEQYF
>NA|TRBJ1-5|TRBV5-1|TRBD1
TGCGCCAGCAGCCGGGACAGAAATCAGCCCCAGCATTTT
CASSRDRNQPQHF
>NA|TRBJ2-7|TRBV4-2|TRBD2
TGTGCCAGCAGCCCCCCTGGGACTAAAAAGGGGTACGAGCAGTACTTC
CASSPPGTKKGYEQYF
>NA|TRBJ1-4|TRBV4-2|NA
TGTGCCAGCAGCCAAGAGGGTTCGGGTCAACCTAATGAAAAACTGTTTTTT
CASSQEGSGQPNEKLFF
>few|TRBJ2-6|TRBV30|TRBD1
TGTGCCTGGGCAGAGGACAGGCCCGGGGCCAACGTCCTGACTTTC
CAWAEDRPGANVLTF
>NA|TRBJ2-7|TRBV20-1|NA
TGCAGTGCTCGCAGGGGCCACGAGCAGTACTTC
CSARRGHEQYF
>NA|TRBJ1-1|TRBV27|NA
TGTGCCAGCAGTTTACGCAGGGGTGTTTCTGAAGCTTTCTTT
CASSLRRGVSEAFF
>NA|TRBJ2-7|TRBV5-1|TRBD2
TGCGCCAGCAGCTTGGTCCCGGGACTAGCGGGAGGGCCAGAGTACGAGCAGTACTTC
CASSLVPGLAGGPEYEQYF
>once|TRBJ2-3|TRBV5-1|NA
TGCGCCAGCAACGCGACCGGGAAGTCAGATACGCAGTATTTT
CASNATGKSDTQYF
>NA|TRBJ2-5|TRBV28|TRBD1
TGTGCCAGCAGCGGACAGGGAGAGACCCAGTACTTC
CASSGQGETQYF
>NA|TRBJ2-3|TRBV19|NA
TGTGCCAGTAGTTCGCAGAGCACAGATACGCAGTATTTT
CASSSQSTDTQYF
>NA|TRBJ2-1|TRBV15|NA
TGTGCCACCGGACCGCCTATGGCGGGTAATGAGCAGTTCTTC
CATGPPMAGNEQFF
>NA|TRBJ2-1|TRBV4-3|NA
TGCGCCAGCAGCCAAGATTGTGTCGGGAGTTTCTACAATGAGCAGTTCTTC
CASSQDCVGSFYNEQFF
>few|TRBJ2-7|TRBV28|NA
TGTGCCAGCAGTTTAGCTGAGAGCTCCTACGAGCAGTACTTC
CASSLAESSYEQYF
>NA|TRBJ2-2|TRBV9|TRBD1
TGTGCCAGCAGCGTAGCTACGAGAATATACGCGACAAGGGGGCGTCCCGCGAACACCGGGGAGCTGTTTTTT
CASSVATRIYATRGRPANTGELFF
>once|TRBJ2-2|TRBV4-3|NA
TGCGCCAGCAGCCAAGATATTTACTCTCCCACCGGGGAGCTGTTTTTT
CASSQDIYSPTGELFF
>NA|TRBJ2-7|TRBV9|TRBD2
TGTGCCAGCAGCGTAGGGCTAGCGGGAGACAATTGGGCCTACGAGCAGTACTTC
CASSVGLAGDNWAYEQYF
>NA|TRBJ2-7|TRBV6-5|NA
TGTGCCAGCAGTTACAGGGGGGGATCCTACGAGCAGTACTTC
CASSYRGGSYEQYF
>NA|TRBJ2-2|TRBV5-4|TRBD2
TGTGCCAGCAGCCCGGGACTAGGTGGTACCGGGGAGCTGTTTTTT
CASSPGLGGTGELFF
>NA|TRBJ2-2|TRBV5-1|NA
TGCGCCAGCAGCTTGGCCCGGGGACAAAACACCGGGGAGCTGTTTTTT
CASSLARGQNTGELFF
>NA|TRBJ2-5|TRBV9|TRBD2
TGTGCCAGCAGCGTTGGGGCGACTAGCGGGAGGACCTACGTTCCGGAGACCCAGTACTTC
CASSVGATSGRTYVPETQYF
>NA|TRBJ1-2|TRBV18|NA
TGTGCCAGCTCACCACCGGGCGGGAATTATGGCTACACCTTC
CASSPPGGNYGYTF
>once|TRBJ2-1|TRBV9|NA
TGTGCCAGCAGCGTAGAGGGGGGGACGGTCCACTACAATGAGCAGTTCTTC
CASSVEGGTVHYNEQFF
>NA|TRBJ2-5|TRBV5-4|TRBD2
TGTGCCAGCAGCCCCCCTAGCGGGAGGGGAGACCAAGAGACCCAGTACTTC
CASSPPSGRGDQETQYF
>NA|TRBJ2-1|TRBV7-3|TRBD2
TGTGCCAGCAGCTTCGGGACTAGCGGGAATTCGGACGATGAGCAGTTCTTC
CASSFGTSGNSDDEQFF
>NA|TRBJ2-3|TRBV14|NA
TGTGCCAGCAGCCAAGATTTCGTCGGCGGGAAGGCGGATTGTTCAGATACGCAGTATTTT
CASSQDFVGGKADCSDTQYF
>NA|TRBJ2-1|TRBV12-5|NA
TGTGCTAGTGGTTTGGACACCAACAATGAGCAGTTCTTC
CASGLDTNNEQFF
>NA|TRBJ2-3|TRBV7-2|TRBD2
TGTGCCAGCAGCTACGTGCGGGAGGGAACAGATACGCAGTATTTT
CASSYVREGTDTQYF
>NA|TRBJ1-1|TRBV6-8|TRBD1
TGTGCCAGCAGCCGGACAGGGTGGGAACAAGAAGCTTTCTTT
CASSRTGWEQEAFF
>NA|TRBJ2-2|TRBV19|TRBD1
TGTGCCAGTAGTGCGGACAGGGGGCGGACCGGGGAGCTGTTTTTT
CASSADRGRTGELFF
>NA|TRBJ2-2|TRBV27|NA
TGTGCCAGCAGTTTATCAGAATCCCGACACAACACCGGGGAGCTGTTTTTT
CASSLSESRHNTGELFF
>once|TRBJ2-7|TRBV6-1|NA
TGTGCCAGCAGTGAGGTAACTAGCCTGTACGAGCAGTACTTC
CASSEVTSLYEQYF
>NA|TRBJ2-1|TRBV4-1|NA
TGCGCCAGCAGCCTCGGGACTGGAAAATACAATGAGCAGTTCTTC
CASSLGTGKYNEQFF
>NA|TRBJ2-7|TRBV19|NA
TGTGCCAGTAGTATCCCGGGAGCCGTCTACGAGCAGTACTTC
CASSIPGAVYEQYF
>NA|TRBJ2-5|TRBV6-1|NA
TGTGCCAGCAGTGTTGGGGGAGGCCAAGAGACCCAGTACTTC
CASSVGGGQETQYF
>NA|TRBJ2-1|TRBV9|NA
TGTGCCAGCAGCGTAGGGTCGGCCTTGGAGGAGCAGTTCTTC
CASSVGSALEEQFF
>NA|TRBJ1-2|TRBV5-4|TRBD1
TGTGCCAGCAGCTCTAAGAACGCAGGGGGCGCTAACTATGGCTACACCTTC
CASSSKNAGGANYGYTF
>NA|TRBJ2-7|TRBV5-6|TRBD2
TGTGCCAGCAGCGCCCCGGGACTAGCGGGAGCAACCTACGAGCAGTACTTC
CASSAPGLAGATYEQYF